The TCR beta chain under discussion was sequenced for a study of radiotherapy plus CTLA-4 blockade in lung cancer. Study in general: Patients showed objective responses in 18% of cases and disease control in roughly 31%.

Enrolled patients, whose metastatic non-small-cell lung cancer was chemo-refractory, received focal radiation plus CTLA-4 blockade with ipilimumab. J was trimmed by 4 bases and V by 4 bases; bases with no gene match: 10. This CDR3 spans 16 amino acids. Germline V gene lookup returns CDR1 MNHNS and CDR2 SASEGT. Assay used: immunoSEQ multiplex PCR; TCRdb lists only in-frame clones, some missing. Among under 90,000 clones, more than 70% were seen once, and the ten largest hold around 15%. To note about this clone: What it recognizes is unknown.

Study-wide findings and caveats: Interferon-beta, together with early blood T cell clone dynamics, reportedly best predicted response.

This sequence originates from a human donor with non-small cell lung cancer that progressed on radiotherapy plus ipilimumab. Source: peripheral blood, taken from a patient treated with radiotherapy plus ipilimumab. The chain recombines TRBV6-1 with TRBJ1-5, with 7 bases that match TRBD1. CDR3: CASSGDGQAANQPQHF. The CDR3, as DNA: TGTGCCAGCAGTGGAGATGGACAGGCCGCGAATCAGCCCCAGCATTTT.